The clone carrying this T cell receptor beta chain was found many times. Its specificity is unknown. The data were taken from a study of early T cells in non-severe SARS-CoV-2 infection. Study at large: Sequenced bulk RNA came from whole blood that was unsorted, and chains were unpaired. Study findings and constraints: A preference for anti-spike CD8 responses marked VDJdb matching, which missed private and CD4 specificities.

CDR1 and CDR2 (germline): SNHLY, FYNNEI. V lost 8 bases and J 5 bases, leaving 7 bases between the germline ends. There are 11 residues in the CDR3. Unique molecular identifiers were added to individual cDNA molecules. TCRdb redid the calling of the 5' RACE reads with MiXCR, one entry per CDR3 protein. Here the sample spans around 70,000 distinct CDR3 sequences, more than 9% being singletons. Sequencing used whole blood. This TCR derives from an adult who was a healthcare worker with PCR-confirmed SARS-CoV-2 infection or an uninfected control (not recorded which). The chain recombines TRBV2 with TRBJ2-1; D possibly corresponds to TRBD2 (5 bases). The CDR3, as DNA: TGTGCCAGCGGACTCAACAATGAGCAGTTCTTC. Translating it yields CASGLNNEQFF. The entire variable domain, with the rest obtained from reference TRBV2 and TRBJ2-1, is as follows: EPEVTQTPSHQVTQMGQEVILRCVPISNHLYFYWYRQILGQKVEFLVSFYNNEISEKSEIFDDQFSVERPDGSNFTLKIRSTKLEDSAMYFCASGLNNEQFFGPGTRLTVL.